The 27 T cell receptor beta chains listed next were all sequenced from one sample in a study of PD-L1 blockade in urothelial cancer. Measured with immunoSEQ multiplex PCR; TCRdb has only the in-frame clones, and not every one. This sample has 68,000 or so clones, with roughly 81% found just once. The time point: pretreatment peripheral blood. Material: PBMCs, obtained around atezolizumab (anti-PD-L1) treatment. Receptors were obtained from a man between 65 and 85 years old with urothelial cancer.

This clone was seen only once. The V and J genes are TRBV30 and TRBJ2-2; maybe TRBD2 (6 bases). In germline, CDR1 is GTSNPN, CDR2 SVGIG (reference sequence). The CDR3 runs 14 residues. Between the trimmed V and J ends, which lost 6 bases and 4 bases, there was a span of 15 bases. CDR3 protein: CACTGGLLTGELFF. CDR3 coding DNA: TGTGCCTGCACCGGGGGACTCCTCACCGGGGAGCTGTTTTTT.

The V call is TRBV29-1, the J call TRBJ2-2; 9 bases match TRBD2. Germline-derived CDR1 and CDR2 are SQVTM and ANQGSEA. This CDR3 contains 15 residues. The junction had 7 bases not matched to a gene; V was cut back by 5 bases and J by 3 bases. The CDR3 reads CSVHGGRADTGELFF. The CDR3 nucleotides are TGCAGCGTTCATGGCGGGAGGGCCGACACCGGGGAGCTGTTTTTT.

The rearrangement joins TRBV19 to TRBJ1-2; perhaps TRBD1 as D (5 bases). Trimming stripped 5 bases from V and 4 bases from J, with 14 bases between. Germline values: CDR1 LNHDA, CDR2 SQIVND (reference sequence). The CDR3 has 14 amino acids. This CDR3 reads CASSEVDSSYGYTF. DNA for the CDR3: TGTGCCAGTAGTGAAGTTGACAGCAGCTATGGCTACACCTTC.

V gene TRBV10-2 combines with J gene TRBJ2-2; D is unresolved. V was trimmed by 2 bases and J by 1 base, leaving 5 bases between them. The CDR3 runs to 14 residues. The germline CDR1 and CDR2 sequences are WSHSY and SAAADI. CDR3 nucleotide sequence: TGCGCCAGCAGTGAGCCTCTGAACACCGGGGAGCTGTTTTTT. Translating it yields CASSEPLNTGELFF.

The CDR3 spells CASSLVVIRSYGYTF. The CDR3 DNA is TGCGCCAGCAGCTTGGTAGTCATCCGATCCTATGGCTACACCTTC. The chain couples TRBV5-1 to TRBJ1-2; D is undetermined. V dropped 0 bases and J dropped 4 bases, with 13 bases sitting between them. In germline, CDR1 is SGHRS, CDR2 YFSETQ. This CDR3 comprises 15 residues.

This chain connects TRBV2 to TRBJ2-5, with TRBD2 identical over 8 bases. The CDR3 is 15 amino acids. The germline gives CDR1 SNHLY, CDR2 FYNNEI. Unmatched junction bases numbered 9, after V lost 8 bases and J lost 1 base. This CDR3 is CASARVGTSQETQYF. Written as DNA, the CDR3 is TGTGCCAGCGCCCGAGTCGGGACTAGCCAAGAGACCCAGTACTTC.

This rearrangement joins TRBV5-3 to TRBJ1-1; D ambiguous. TRBV5-3 is an ORF, and what it does is uncertain. This CDR3 has 12 amino acids. The CDR3, as DNA: TGTGCGAACAGAGGGAAGAACACTGAAGCTTTCTTT. This gives the protein CANRGKNTEAFF.

A word on this clone: Sequence at one end of the junction differs from germline and may be a read error. The chain employs TRBV11-2 and TRBJ1-2; maybe TRBD1 (6 bases). This CDR3 is built from 13 residues. Germline V gives CDR1 SGHAT, CDR2 FQNNGV. CDR3 residues: CASSSGARDGSTF. The CDR3, as DNA: TGTGCCAGCAGCTCAGGGGCAAGAGATGGCTCCACCTTC.

This chain links TRBV25-1 with TRBJ1-4; no firm D call. The V gene lost 9 bases and the J gene lost 5 bases, with 13 bases spanning the gap. This CDR3 has 13 residues. Germline V gives CDR1 MGHDK, CDR2 SYGVNS. This CDR3 is CASRTGSNEKLFF. The DNA for the CDR3 is TGTGCCAGTCGGACGGGGTCCAATGAAAAACTGTTTTTT.

V is TRBV14 and J is TRBJ2-1, with 12 bases lining up with TRBD2. Germline trimming cut 5 bases from V and 0 bases from J; bases unmatched to any gene: 11. Germline V gene sequence: CDR1 SGHDN, CDR2 FVKESK. The CDR3 loop spans 19 amino acids. CDR3 bases: TGTGCCAGCAGCACCCGGACTAGCGGGAAACCAAGCTCCTACAATGAGCAGTTCTTC. It yields the protein CASSTRTSGKPSSYNEQFF.

V gene TRBV18 combines with J gene TRBJ1-2; 7 nucleotides agree with TRBD1. V lost 3 bases and J lost 7; bases outside the gene matches: 11. There are 15 residues in the CDR3. The germline CDR1 and CDR2 sequences are KGHSH and LQKENI. The CDR3 reads CASSPSGDRPAGYTF. CDR3 nucleotide sequence: TGTGCCAGCTCACCGTCTGGGGACAGACCGGCTGGCTACACCTTC.

CDR3 region: CASSGTGTGFSPLHF. The DNA of the CDR3 is TGTGCCAGCAGCGGAACGGGGACAGGGTTTTCACCCCTCCACTTT. The chain recombines TRBV2 with TRBJ1-6; 9 nucleotides agree with TRBD1. Trimming cost V 6 bases and J 9 bases; bases outside gene matches: 9. Germline CDR1 SNHLY, CDR2 FYNNEI. The CDR3 sequence is 15 residues long.

V is TRBV9 and J is TRBJ2-5; D gene ambiguous. Per germline, CDR1 SGDLS and CDR2 YYNGEE. Trimming took 0 bases from V and 5 from J, leaving 11 bases between them. This CDR3 has 14 residues. This chain's CDR3 is CASSVVASSETQYF. CDR3 in DNA: TGTGCCAGCAGCGTAGTTGCTAGTAGCGAGACCCAGTACTTC. Full variable domain (missing parts from reference TRBV9 and TRBJ2-5): DSGVTQTPKHLITATGQRVTLRCSPRSGDLSVYWYQQSLDQGLQFLIQYYNGEERAKGNILERFSAQQFPDLHSELNLSSLELGDSALYFCASSVVASSETQYFGPGTRLLVL.

The J gene is TRBJ2-3, the V gene TRBV2; 9 nucleotides line up with TRBD1. The CDR3 spans 16 residues. V shed 5 bases and J 2 bases; nucleotides not matched to a gene: 8. Per the germline V gene, CDR1 is SNHLY and CDR2 is FYNNEI. DNA for the CDR3: TGTGCCAGCAGTTCCGGGACAGGGAACCCCACAGATACGCAGTATTTT. This translates into CASSSGTGNPTDTQYF.

This clone was counted a few times. The chain has TRBV27 and TRBJ1-5, with 7 bases fitting TRBD1. Trimming cost V 6 bases and J 2 bases; bases outside gene matches: 4. CDR1 and CDR2 (germline): MNHEY, SMNVEV (reference sequence). The length of the CDR3 is 14 residues. CDR3: CASRPRGRNQPQHF. In nucleotides, the CDR3 is TGTGCCAGCAGGCCAAGGGGGCGCAATCAGCCCCAGCATTTT.

V and J are TRBV5-1 and TRBJ2-3; 9 bases agree with TRBD2. Germline values: CDR1 SGHRS, CDR2 YFSETQ. This CDR3 spans 15 amino acids. Trimming cost V 1 base and J 2 bases; bases outside gene matches: 2. The DNA of the CDR3 is TGCGCCAGCAGCTTGCCTAGCGGGGCCACAGATACGCAGTATTTT. Amino acids: CASSLPSGATDTQYF.

The sample holds one count of this clone. The chain joins TRBV5-1 to TRBJ2-5, with D possibly matching TRBD2 (5 bases). Germline CDR1 reads SGHRS; CDR2 reads YFSETQ. V lost 4 bases and J lost 3, with 10 bases in between. The CDR3 has 13 amino acids. The CDR3 sequence is CASSPSGKETQYF. The CDR3 DNA reads as TGCGCCAGCAGCCCTTCCGGGAAAGAGACCCAGTACTTC. Variable domain in full (rest from reference TRBV5-1 and TRBJ2-5): KAGVTQTPRYLIKTRGQQVTLSCSPISGHRSVSWYQQTPGQGLQFLFEYFSETQRNKGNFPGRFSGRQFSNSRSEMNVSTLELGDSALYLCASSPSGKETQYFGPGTRLLVL.

The V gene is TRBV4-2, the J gene TRBJ1-1; 7 bases are a match to TRBD1. Trimming cost V 0 bases and J 2 bases; bases outside gene matches: 12. There are 18 residues in the CDR3. Germline loops: CDR1 LGHNA, CDR2 YNFKEQ. The CDR3 DNA is TGTGCCAGCAGCCAAGAAAAGGGGGCAACGATTCACAACACTGAAGCTTTCTTT. This gives the protein CASSQEKGATIHNTEAFF.

This clone turned up a few times. V and J are TRBV19 and TRBJ2-7, with D perhaps TRBD1 (6 bases). V lost 4 bases to trimming and J lost 2 bases, with 12 bases between them. Germline CDR1 is LNHDA and CDR2 is SQIVND (reference sequence). This CDR3 spans 14 amino acids. CDR3 DNA: TGTGCCAGTAGTACCTTGACAGGCACCTACGAGCAGTACTTC. It is translated as CASSTLTGTYEQYF.

V gene TRBV2 combines with J gene TRBJ2-1; no firm D call. The CDR3 extends over 15 amino acids. Per the germline V gene, CDR1 is SNHLY and CDR2 is FYNNEI. With 4 bases removed from V and 0 bases from J, the gap between germline ends came to 10 bases. CDR3 nucleotides: TGTGCCAGCAGTGTGGAGCGTATCTCCTACAATGAGCAGTTCTTC. Residues: CASSVERISYNEQFF.

This chain uses TRBV13 with TRBJ2-3, with 13 bases that match TRBD2. This CDR3 is 16 amino acids long. J was trimmed by 4 bases and V by 3 bases; bases with no gene match: 4. Germline loops: CDR1 PRHDT, CDR2 FYEKMQ (reference sequence). CDR3 sequence reads: CASSFRTSGSSDTQYF. For the CDR3, the DNA is TGTGCCAGCAGCTTCCGGACTAGCGGGAGTTCAGATACGCAGTATTTT.

The V and J genes are TRBV5-6 and TRBJ1-2, with D hard to call. Germline V CDR1 and CDR2: SGHDT, YYEEEE. The germline V and J ends were trimmed by 7 bases and 7 bases, with 17 bases remaining between them. CDR3 length: 13 residues. The CDR3 nucleotides are TGTGCCAGCGTGAGGGAAGGACCAGGTGGCTACACCTTC. This gives the protein CASVREGPGGYTF.

This sequence joins TRBV18 and TRBJ2-7, with D maybe TRBD2 (6 bases). Germline V gene sequence: CDR1 KGHSH, CDR2 LQKENI. V was cut by 2 bases and J by 2 bases, with 16 bases left in between. This CDR3 comprises 16 residues. The CDR3 DNA sequence: TGTGCCAGCTCACCAATCGGCGGGAATCCGCCCTACGAGCAGTACTTC. It specifies CASSPIGGNPPYEQYF.

This clone occurred once. V gene TRBV11-2 combines with J gene TRBJ2-7; TRBD2 matches at 9 bases. J was trimmed by 4 bases and V by 3 bases; bases with no gene match: 7. Germline lookup yields CDR1 SGHAT and CDR2 FQNNGV. The CDR3 runs to 15 residues. The CDR3 coding sequence is TGTGCCAGCAGCTTTGGCAGCGGGGGGATGTACGAGCAGTACTTC. It translates to CASSFGSGGMYEQYF.

V gene TRBV2 combines with J gene TRBJ1-5; D is possibly TRBD1 (5 bases). Trimming took 5 bases from V and 1 from J, leaving 12 bases between them. Germline V lookup: CDR1 SNHLY, CDR2 FYNNEI. CDR3 length equals 15 residues. Here the CDR3 reads CASSWTTESNQPQHF. The DNA for the CDR3 is TGTGCCAGCAGTTGGACGACAGAGAGCAATCAGCCCCAGCATTTT. Looking up the rest from reference TRBV2 and TRBJ1-5 gives the full variable domain: EPEVTQTPSHQVTQMGQEVILRCVPISNHLYFYWYRQILGQKVEFLVSFYNNEISEKSEIFDDQFSVERPDGSNFTLKIRSTKLEDSAMYFCASSWTTESNQPQHFGDGTRLSIL.

This chain uses TRBV6-5 with TRBJ2-1; 7 bases are a match to TRBD1. J was trimmed by 9 bases and V by 3 bases; bases with no gene match: 2. The CDR3 totals 12 residues. Germline CDR1 is MNHEY and CDR2 is SVGAGI. Written as DNA, the CDR3 is TGTGCCAGCAGTTATCCAGGGGGTGAGCAGTTCTTC. This translates into CASSYPGGEQFF.

This clone was recorded only once. The V gene is TRBV7-9, the J gene TRBJ2-7, with TRBD1 matching over 8 bases. The CDR3 consists of 14 residues. V gave up 5 bases and J gave up 0 bases; unmatched junction bases: 3. Germline values: CDR1 SEHNR, CDR2 FQNEAQ (reference sequence). The CDR3 nucleotides are TGTGCCAGCAGCCCCGGGACAGGCTCCTACGAGCAGTACTTC. It translates to CASSPGTGSYEQYF.